This TCR beta chain derives from a study of CD8+CD57+ T cells in acquired aplastic anemia. Genomic DNA constituted the template upon which TCR beta VDJ and CDR3 profiling was performed. One entry per CDR3 protein results from TCRdb running MiXCR on the reads. This table holds 450,000 to 550,000 distinct CDR3 sequences, around 30% found once. This clonotype came up many times. CD8+CD57+ cell expansion, shown by flow cytometry, had occurred in the patients selected for sequencing. Trimming removed 3 bases at V and 2 bases at J, with 16 bases between. This CDR3 region has 16 residues. Germline CDR1 is SGHVS and CDR2 is FQNEAQ.

The chain uses TRBV7-8 and TRBJ1-1, with D perhaps matching TRBD1 (5 bases). Material: sorted CD4+, CD8+, or CD8+CD57+ T cells (not recorded which) from PBMCs. The source is a human donor with aplastic anemia. This CDR3 reads CASSLKRFQGNTEAFF. The CDR3, as DNA: TGTGCCAGCAGCTTGAAAAGGTTCCAGGGTAACACTGAAGCTTTCTTT.